The clone carrying this T cell receptor (beta chain) was seen just once. Its antigen remains unknown. TCR beta cDNA libraries included unique molecular identifiers. TCRdb fed the PCR reads into MiXCR, producing one record per CDR3 protein. The sample yields more than 350,000 distinct CDR3 sequences, 35% to 45% seen once. The data were taken from a study of post-analysis software for immune sequencing data. The CDR3 sequence is 16 residues long. The germline V gene has CDR1 DFQATT and CDR2 SNEGSKA (reference sequence). The J segment lost 8 bases and the V segment lost 0 bases, leaving 11 bases of the junction unmatched. The study, taken as a whole, reports: Patients used several TRBV segments, including TRBV5-6, TRBV5-1 and TRBV20-1, more often than controls.

The specimen was blood. The sequence derives from a girl aged 2 to 9 with multiple sclerosis. The rearrangement joins TRBV20-1 to TRBJ2-1, with TRBD2 matching 9 bases. CDR3 sequence (DNA): TGCAGTGCTAGAGACTCCCTAGCGGGAATCTATGATGAGCAGTTCTTC. It codes for CSARDSLAGIYDEQFF.